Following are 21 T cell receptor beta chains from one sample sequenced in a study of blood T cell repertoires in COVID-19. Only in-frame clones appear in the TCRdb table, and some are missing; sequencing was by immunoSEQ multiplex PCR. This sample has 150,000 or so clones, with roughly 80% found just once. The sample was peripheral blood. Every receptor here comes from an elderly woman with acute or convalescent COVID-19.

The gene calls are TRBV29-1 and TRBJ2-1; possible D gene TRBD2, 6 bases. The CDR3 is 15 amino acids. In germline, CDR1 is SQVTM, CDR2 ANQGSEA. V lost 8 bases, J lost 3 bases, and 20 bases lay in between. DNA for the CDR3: TGCAGCCTTTCCGAGCTGCGGGGAATCTACAATGAGCAGTTCTTC. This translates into CSLSELRGIYNEQFF.

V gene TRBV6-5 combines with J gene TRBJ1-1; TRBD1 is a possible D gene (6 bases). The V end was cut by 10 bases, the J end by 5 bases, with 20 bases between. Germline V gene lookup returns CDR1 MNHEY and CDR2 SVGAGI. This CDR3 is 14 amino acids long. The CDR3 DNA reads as TGTGCCACCGAACAGGGACGAACCCTAACTGAAGCTTTCTTT. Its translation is CATEQGRTLTEAFF.

The CDR3, as DNA: TGTGCCAGCAGTCCCGGACAGGGGAGAGCGCGTGGGGCCAACGTCCTGACTTTC. It codes for CASSPGQGRARGANVLTF. The chain recombines TRBV27 with TRBJ2-6; 9 nucleotides line up with TRBD1. The CDR3 extends over 18 amino acids. Germline V gene sequence: CDR1 MNHEY, CDR2 SMNVEV (reference sequence). V lost 5 bases, J lost 3 bases, and 11 bases stayed unmatched.

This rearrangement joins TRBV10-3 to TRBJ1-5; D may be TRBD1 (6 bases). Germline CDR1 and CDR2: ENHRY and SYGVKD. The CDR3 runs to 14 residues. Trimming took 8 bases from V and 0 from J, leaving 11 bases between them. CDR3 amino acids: CAIGGGHSNQPQHF. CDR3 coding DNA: TGTGCCATCGGCGGGGGGCATAGCAATCAGCCCCAGCATTTT.

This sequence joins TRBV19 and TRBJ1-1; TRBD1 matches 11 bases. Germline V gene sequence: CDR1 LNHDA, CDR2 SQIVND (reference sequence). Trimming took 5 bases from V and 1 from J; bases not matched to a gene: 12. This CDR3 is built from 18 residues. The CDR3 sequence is CASSPDRDRGIKNTEAFF. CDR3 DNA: TGTGCCAGTAGTCCAGACCGGGACAGGGGGATTAAGAACACTGAAGCTTTCTTT.

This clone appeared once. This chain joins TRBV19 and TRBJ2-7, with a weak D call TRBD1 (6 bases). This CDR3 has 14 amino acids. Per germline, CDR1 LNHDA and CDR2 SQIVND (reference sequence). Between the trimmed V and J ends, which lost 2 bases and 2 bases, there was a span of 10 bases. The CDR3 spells CASSIQDRPYEQYF. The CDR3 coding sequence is TGTGCCAGTAGTATACAGGACAGACCCTACGAGCAGTACTTC.

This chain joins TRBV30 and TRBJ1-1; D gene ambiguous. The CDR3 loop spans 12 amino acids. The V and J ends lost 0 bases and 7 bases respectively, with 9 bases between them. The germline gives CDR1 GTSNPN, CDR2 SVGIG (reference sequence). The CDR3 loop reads CAWSVEYGEAFF. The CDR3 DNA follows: TGTGCCTGGAGTGTTGAGTACGGTGAAGCTTTCTTT. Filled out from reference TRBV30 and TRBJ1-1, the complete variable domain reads SQTIHQWPATLVQPVGSPLSLECTVEGTSNPNLYWYRQAAGRGLQLLFYSVGIGQISSEVPQNLSASRPQDRQFILSSKKLLLSDSGFYLCAWSVEYGEAFFGQGTRLTVV.

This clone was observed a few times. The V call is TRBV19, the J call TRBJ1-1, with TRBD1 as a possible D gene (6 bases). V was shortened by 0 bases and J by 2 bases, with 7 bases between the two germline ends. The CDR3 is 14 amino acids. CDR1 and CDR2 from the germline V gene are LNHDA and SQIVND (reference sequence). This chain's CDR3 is CASSIDRGNTEAFF. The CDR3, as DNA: TGTGCCAGTAGTATAGACAGGGGCAACACTGAAGCTTTCTTT.

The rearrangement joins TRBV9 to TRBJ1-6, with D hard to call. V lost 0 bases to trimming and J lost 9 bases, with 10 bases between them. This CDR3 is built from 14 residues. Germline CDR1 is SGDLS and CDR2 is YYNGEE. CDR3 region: CASSVAFESSPLHF. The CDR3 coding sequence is TGTGCCAGCAGCGTAGCTTTTGAGAGTTCACCCCTCCACTTT.

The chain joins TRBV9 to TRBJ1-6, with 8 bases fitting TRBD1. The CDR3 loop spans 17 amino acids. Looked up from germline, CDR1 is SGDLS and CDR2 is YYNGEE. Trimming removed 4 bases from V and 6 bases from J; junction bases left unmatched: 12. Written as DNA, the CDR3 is TGTGCCAGCAGCCGAACAGGGGGTGGGGTGGTTAATTCACCCCTCCACTTT. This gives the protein CASSRTGGGVVNSPLHF.

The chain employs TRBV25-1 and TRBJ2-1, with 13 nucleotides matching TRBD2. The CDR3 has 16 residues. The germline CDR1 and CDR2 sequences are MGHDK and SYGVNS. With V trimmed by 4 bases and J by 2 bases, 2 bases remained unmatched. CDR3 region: CASSVTSGGAYNEQFF. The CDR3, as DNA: TGTGCCAGCAGTGTAACTAGCGGGGGGGCCTACAATGAGCAGTTCTTC.

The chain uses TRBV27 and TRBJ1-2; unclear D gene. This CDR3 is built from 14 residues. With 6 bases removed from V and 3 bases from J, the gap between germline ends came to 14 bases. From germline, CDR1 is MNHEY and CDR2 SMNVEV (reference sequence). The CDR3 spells CASRNLLRDYGYTF. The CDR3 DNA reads TGTGCCAGCAGGAACCTTCTTAGAGACTATGGCTACACCTTC.

CDR3 region: CASSSGAVWTEAFF. The CDR3 coding sequence is TGTGCCAGCAGTTCAGGGGCCGTTTGGACTGAAGCTTTCTTT. The V gene is TRBV28, the J gene TRBJ1-1, with D possibly matching TRBD1 (6 bases). V was trimmed by 4 bases and J by 5 bases, leaving 14 bases between them. Germline V gene lookup returns CDR1 MDHEN and CDR2 SYDVKM. This CDR3 is built from 14 residues.

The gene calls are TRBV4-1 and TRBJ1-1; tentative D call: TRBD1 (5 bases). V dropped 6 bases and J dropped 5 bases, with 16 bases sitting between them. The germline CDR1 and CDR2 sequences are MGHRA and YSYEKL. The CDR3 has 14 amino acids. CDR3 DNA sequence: TGCGCCAGCAGTAGGGGATGGGGGGGGACTGAAGCTTTCTTT. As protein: CASSRGWGGTEAFF.

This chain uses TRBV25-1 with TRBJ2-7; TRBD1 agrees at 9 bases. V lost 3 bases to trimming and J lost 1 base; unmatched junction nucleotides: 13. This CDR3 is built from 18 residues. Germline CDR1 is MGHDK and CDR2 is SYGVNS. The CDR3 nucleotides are TGTGCCAGCAGTGAGGCCCTCGGCGGGACAGGGAATTCCTACGAGCAGTACTTC. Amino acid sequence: CASSEALGGTGNSYEQYF.

Here the CDR3 reads CASSPLGGNQPQHF. In DNA form, the CDR3 reads TGTGCCAGCTCACCACTCGGAGGCAATCAGCCCCAGCATTTT. The V gene is TRBV18, the J gene TRBJ1-5; no clear D. CDR1 is KGHSH, CDR2 LQKENI, per germline. The CDR3 is 14 residues long. V was shortened by 1 base and J by 2 bases, with 6 bases between the two germline ends. Filled out from reference TRBV18 and TRBJ1-5, the complete variable domain reads NAGVMQNPRHLVRRRGQEARLRCSPMKGHSHVYWYRQLPEEGLKFMVYLQKENIIDESGMPKERFSAEFPKEGPSILRIQQVVRGDSAAYFCASSPLGGNQPQHFGDGTRLSIL.

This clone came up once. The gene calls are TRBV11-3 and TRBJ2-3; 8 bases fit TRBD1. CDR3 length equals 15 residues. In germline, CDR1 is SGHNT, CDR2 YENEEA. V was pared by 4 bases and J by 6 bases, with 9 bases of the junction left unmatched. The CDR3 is CASSSGQALWDTQYF. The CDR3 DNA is TGTGCCAGCAGCTCGGGACAGGCACTTTGGGATACGCAGTATTTT.

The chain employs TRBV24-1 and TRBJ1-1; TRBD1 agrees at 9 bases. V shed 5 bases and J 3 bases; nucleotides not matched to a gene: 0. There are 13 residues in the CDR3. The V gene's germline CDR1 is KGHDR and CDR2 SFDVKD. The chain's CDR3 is CATSGQGDTEAFF. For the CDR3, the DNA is TGTGCCACCAGTGGACAGGGGGACACTGAAGCTTTCTTT.

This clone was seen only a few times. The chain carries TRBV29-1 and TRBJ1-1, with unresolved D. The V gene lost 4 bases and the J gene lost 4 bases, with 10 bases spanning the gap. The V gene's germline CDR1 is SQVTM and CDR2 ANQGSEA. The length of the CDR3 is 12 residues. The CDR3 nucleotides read TGCAGCGTTGGGTATTCGGGCACTGAAGCTTTCTTT. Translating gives CSVGYSGTEAFF. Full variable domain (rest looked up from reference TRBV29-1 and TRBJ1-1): SAVISQKPSRDICQRGTSLTIQCQVDSQVTMMFWYRQQPGQSLTLIATANQGSEATYESGFVIDKFPISRPNLTFSTLTVSNMSPEDSSIYLCSVGYSGTEAFFGQGTRLTVV.

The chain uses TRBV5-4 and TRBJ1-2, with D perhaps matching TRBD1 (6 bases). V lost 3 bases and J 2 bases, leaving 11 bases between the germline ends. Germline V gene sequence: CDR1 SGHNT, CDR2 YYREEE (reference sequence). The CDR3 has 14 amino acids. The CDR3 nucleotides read TGTGCCAGCAGCTCAGTAGGACAGAACTATGGCTACACCTTC. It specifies CASSSVGQNYGYTF.

The CDR3 coding sequence is TGTGCCAGCAGCGACTTTGCCCTCGCTTCTACTAACACCTTC. Amino acids: CASSDFALASTNTF. J is TRBJ1-2 and V is TRBV7-2, with D unclear. CDR1 is SGHTA and CDR2 is FQGNSA in the germline V gene. The V end was cut by 5 bases, the J end by 12 bases, with 22 bases between. This CDR3 is built from 14 residues.